This TCR beta chain was observed in a study of shared clonotypes between healthy human individuals. Across the study: Each donor contributed plates that comprised three CD4 naive, three CD4 memory, two CD8 naive and one CD8 memory. General observations from the study: Of the naive CD4 clonotypes, around 5.2% were shared across four donors.

Each replicate PCR on the sorted subsets used roughly 200 ng DNA (around 31,000 T cell genomes). This table comes from immunoSEQ multiplex PCR, and its TCRdb copy is limited to in-frame clones, with some not included. Among approximately 2.5 million clones listed, 80% to 95% were seen once. The donors, healthy adults who were HIV-negative, had experienced no recent acute infections or vaccinations. Comments on this clone: Its antigen is unknown.

CDR3 length equals 17 residues. The ends lost 6 bases at V and 0 bases at J; junction bases unmatched: 7. Germline CDR1 reads SGHTA; CDR2 reads FQGNSA. J is TRBJ2-3 and V is TRBV7-2; TRBD2 agrees at 12 bases. The origin of this receptor is a man younger than 30 in good health. Some clones in this sample may be carry-over from other donors' samples. The material sequenced was naive CD4+ T cells from PBMCs. The subset denotes: CD45RA+ positively selected. CDR3 nucleotides: TGTGCCAGCAGAGTTGAAGGGACTAGCGGGAGCACAGATACGCAGTATTTT. The encoded protein is CASRVEGTSGSTDTQYF.